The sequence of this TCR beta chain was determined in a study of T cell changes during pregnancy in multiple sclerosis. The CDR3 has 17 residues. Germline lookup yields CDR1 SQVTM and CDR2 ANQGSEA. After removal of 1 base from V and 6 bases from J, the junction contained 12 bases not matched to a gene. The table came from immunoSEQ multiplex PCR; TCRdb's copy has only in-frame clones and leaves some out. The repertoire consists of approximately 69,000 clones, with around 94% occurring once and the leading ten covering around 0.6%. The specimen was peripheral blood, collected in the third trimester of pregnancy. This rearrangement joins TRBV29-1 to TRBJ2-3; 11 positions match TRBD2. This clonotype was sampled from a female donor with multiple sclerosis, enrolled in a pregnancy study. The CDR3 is CSVEGGSSGGPWDTQYF. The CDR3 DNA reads TGCAGCGTTGAAGGGGGGTCTAGCGGGGGGCCGTGGGATACGCAGTATTTT.